These 13 T cell receptor beta chains originate from one sample sequenced in a study of blood T cell repertoires in COVID-19. Assay used: immunoSEQ multiplex PCR; TCRdb lists only in-frame clones, some missing. The sample has fewer than 300,000 clones, about 87% seen once. What was sequenced was peripheral blood. These receptors were collected from a human donor in a cohort sampled during active COVID-19.

This clone was counted between two and nine times. The chain employs TRBV11-2 and TRBJ2-1; the D is unclear. The CDR3 length is 13 residues. Trimming cost V 1 base and J 6 bases, with 7 bases left between them. Germline V gene lookup returns CDR1 SGHAT and CDR2 FQNNGV. DNA of the CDR3: TGTGCCAGCAGCTTAGGCTACTTCAATGAGCAGTTCTTC. Its translation is CASSLGYFNEQFF.

This clone was observed at least ten times. The gene calls are TRBV5-6 and TRBJ2-1, with 8 bases aligning to TRBD2. Germline V gene sequence: CDR1 SGHDT, CDR2 YYEEEE. The trim removed 0 bases at V and 0 bases at J, leaving 2 bases unmatched. This CDR3 contains 16 residues. CDR3 in amino acids: CASSLDLAGSYNEQFF. CDR3 sequence (DNA): TGTGCCAGCAGCTTGGATCTAGCGGGCTCCTACAATGAGCAGTTCTTC.

V usage is TRBV4-1 and J usage is TRBJ1-2; the match to TRBD1 covers 7 bases. The length of the CDR3 is 16 residues. Germline V CDR1 and CDR2: MGHRA, YSYEKL. The V gene end was trimmed by 0 bases and the J gene end by 7 bases; junction bases not matched to a gene: 11. The CDR3 DNA reads as TGCGCCAGCAGCCAAGACCTACTCGGGACAGAAGCTGGCTACACCTTC. Protein: CASSQDLLGTEAGYTF.

Only a few counts were recorded for this clone. CDR3 loop: CASSEGTGFEKLFF. CDR3 nucleotide sequence: TGTGCCAGCAGTGAAGGGACAGGGTTTGAAAAACTGTTTTTT. This rearrangement joins TRBV6-1 to TRBJ1-4, with 8 nucleotides matching TRBD1. The junction had 2 bases not matched to a gene; V was cut back by 1 base and J by 7 bases. The length of the CDR3 is 14 residues. Germline lookup yields CDR1 MNHNS and CDR2 SASEGT.

J is TRBJ2-7 and V is TRBV5-4, with D possibly TRBD1 on 5 matching bases. V lost 4 bases to trimming and J lost 0 bases, with 14 bases between them. The CDR3 consists of 15 residues. Germline V CDR1 and CDR2: SGHNT, YYREEE (reference sequence). The CDR3 region is CASSPPGASSYEQYF. CDR3 DNA: TGTGCCAGCAGCCCCCCTGGGGCCTCCTCCTACGAGCAGTACTTC.

The V gene is TRBV29-1, the J gene TRBJ2-1; D is unclear. V was pared by 6 bases and J by 8 bases, with 11 bases between. The germline CDR1 and CDR2 sequences are SQVTM and ANQGSEA. This CDR3 region has 11 residues. The CDR3 protein is CSVRSIHEQFF. Written as DNA, the CDR3 is TGCAGCGTGAGGAGTATCCATGAGCAGTTCTTC.

J is TRBJ1-2 and V is TRBV10-2, with TRBD1 matching 8 bases. This CDR3 has 15 residues. Germline CDR1 is WSHSY and CDR2 is SAAADI. Trimming removed 3 bases from V and 8 bases from J; junction bases left unmatched: 11. Here the CDR3 DNA reads TGCGCCAGCAGTGAAAGTGACAGGGGATTCGGCGGCTACACCTTC. Translated, it gives CASSESDRGFGGYTF.

The chain combines TRBV28 with TRBJ2-3, with a weak D call TRBD1 (6 bases). Germline CDR1 MDHEN, CDR2 SYDVKM. Trimming took off 3 bases at V and 4 bases at J, with 14 bases between the two ends. The CDR3 sequence is 15 residues long. The CDR3 region has the DNA TGTGCCAGCAGTTTTCGGCAGGGGCGCGCAGATACGCAGTATTTT. It encodes CASSFRQGRADTQYF.

CDR3 in DNA: TGTGCCAGCAGCCAAGGGGGACAGGGGAGGACTGAAGCTTTCTTT. Translated, it gives CASSQGGQGRTEAFF. The gene calls are TRBV4-2 and TRBJ1-1, with 10 bases matching TRBD1. The germline V gene encodes CDR1 LGHNA and CDR2 YNFKEQ. With V trimmed by 1 base and J by 5 bases, 4 bases remained unmatched. The length of the CDR3 is 15 residues.

CDR3: CATSRDTGVGNTIYF. In DNA, the CDR3 is TGTGCCACCAGCAGAGACACAGGGGTTGGAAACACCATATATTTT. The chain uses TRBV15 and TRBJ1-3, with 7 bases lining up with TRBD1. V lost 0 bases, J lost 3 bases, and 2 bases stayed unmatched. The germline V gene has CDR1 LNHNV and CDR2 YYDKDF (reference sequence). The CDR3 has 15 amino acids.

CDR3 region: CAIGATDRNEQYF. The CDR3 DNA sequence: TGTGCCATCGGGGCCACGGACAGGAACGAGCAGTACTTC. This rearrangement joins TRBV10-3 to TRBJ2-7, with 7 positions matching TRBD1. This CDR3 contains 13 residues. Germline CDR1 is ENHRY and CDR2 is SYGVKD. With 8 bases clipped from V and 5 bases from J, the junction kept 9 bases outside the gene matches.

This chain uses TRBV18 with TRBJ2-7; perhaps TRBD1 as D (6 bases). V shed 8 bases and J shed 3 bases, with 20 bases lying between them. The CDR3 sequence is 15 residues long. Per germline, CDR1 KGHSH and CDR2 LQKENI. The CDR3: CASAEATGMGYEQYF. The CDR3 DNA follows: TGTGCCAGCGCAGAGGCCACAGGGATGGGCTACGAGCAGTACTTC. Combining the CDR3 with reference TRBV18 and TRBJ2-7 gives the whole variable domain NAGVMQNPRHLVRRRGQEARLRCSPMKGHSHVYWYRQLPEEGLKFMVYLQKENIIDESGMPKERFSAEFPKEGPSILRIQQVVRGDSAAYFCASAEATGMGYEQYFGPGTRLTVT.

The chain recombines TRBV3-1 (or the pseudogene TRBV3-2) with TRBJ2-1, with unresolved D. In germline, CDR1 is LGHDT, CDR2 YNNKEL (reference sequence). The CDR3 is 15 amino acids. The ends were cut back, 2 bases at V and 0 bases at J, with 8 bases in the middle. The CDR3 nucleotides read TGTGCCAGCAGCCAAAACTCGGGCTCCTACAATGAGCAGTTCTTC. This gives the protein CASSQNSGSYNEQFF.